Shown below are 27 T cell receptor beta chains from a single sample sequenced in a study of HIV-infected patients and healthy controls. Whole blood was used without fractionation, so all unsorted peripheral T cells were included. cDNA was made from 500 ng RNA using alpha and beta constant primers. Alpha and beta chain libraries were made separately by chain-specific third strand synthesis with multiplexing indices. TCRdb reprocessed the 5' RACE reads with MiXCR, giving one entry per CDR3 protein. The table includes 6,000 to 8,500 distinct CDR3 sequences, 8% detected once. The input for sequencing was blood, taken before antiretroviral therapy. The receptors were sampled from an adult with HIV infection.

This clonotype qualifies as medium-sized (0.01 to 0.1%). The CDR3 reads CATSDLRNQPQHF. CDR3 sequence (DNA): TGTGCCACCAGTGATCTGCGGAATCAGCCCCAGCATTTT. The V gene is TRBV24-1, the J gene TRBJ1-5; D not certain. In germline, CDR1 is KGHDR, CDR2 SFDVKD. CDR3 length: 13 amino acids. The V end lost 3 bases, the J end lost 4 bases, and 6 bases lay between the germline ends.

This clonotype is medium-sized in the sample. The rearrangement uses TRBV7-2 and TRBJ1-1; D is unclear. Trimming pared 1 base from V and 3 bases from J, leaving 6 bases between. Germline V gene lookup returns CDR1 SGHTA and CDR2 FQGNSA. The CDR3 contains 13 residues. CDR3 in DNA: TGTGCCAGCAGCTTAGGGACGCACACTGAAGCTTTCTTT. It yields the protein CASSLGTHTEAFF.

This clonotype qualifies as medium-sized. The J gene is TRBJ1-6, the V gene TRBV12-3 or TRBV12-4; 8 nucleotides line up with TRBD1. V lost 5 bases to trimming and J lost 7 bases; unmatched junction nucleotides: 7. The CDR3 sequence is 15 residues long. For the CDR3, the DNA is TGTGCCAGCAGTATCCGGACAGGGCTCAATTCACCCCTCCACTTT. It translates to CASSIRTGLNSPLHF.

By share, this clonotype ranks as medium-sized (0.01 to 0.1%). J is TRBJ2-7 and V is TRBV12-3 or TRBV12-4; D is possibly TRBD1 (6 bases). The CDR3 extends over 14 amino acids. Trimming cost V 6 bases and J 3 bases, with 15 bases left between them. CDR3 DNA sequence: TGTGCCAGCAGACCCGCAGGGGCCGTCTACGAGCAGTACTTC. This encodes CASRPAGAVYEQYF.

The sample holds many counts of this clonotype. V usage is TRBV24-1 and J usage is TRBJ1-1, with 7 bases matching TRBD1. The germline V gene has CDR1 KGHDR and CDR2 SFDVKD. The CDR3 covers 15 residues. With 0 bases clipped from V and 5 bases from J, the junction kept 5 bases outside the gene matches. The CDR3 spells CATSDLMPRGTEAFF. DNA for the CDR3: TGTGCCACCAGTGATTTGATGCCCAGGGGGACTGAAGCTTTCTTT.

This clonotype came up once. The chain links TRBV11-1 to TRBJ1-1; TRBD1 is a possible D gene (6 bases). Germline V gene sequence: CDR1 SGHAT, CDR2 FQDESV (reference sequence). This CDR3 contains 14 residues. V was pared by 3 bases and J by 5 bases, with 13 bases between. The CDR3 DNA is TGTGCCAGCAGCTTCTCCGCAGGGGAAACTGAAGCTTTCTTT. Translating it yields CASSFSAGETEAFF.

This clonotype is medium-sized. The chain employs TRBV6-2 or TRBV6-3 and TRBJ1-1; a possible D gene is TRBD1 (6 bases). Germline V lookup: CDR1 MNHEY, CDR2 SVGEGT. CDR3 size: 12 residues. V was shortened by 6 bases and J by 3 bases, with 8 bases between the two germline ends. CDR3 amino acids: CASRNRDTEAFF. The CDR3 nucleotides read TGTGCCAGCAGAAACAGGGACACTGAAGCTTTCTTT.

This clonotype was seen repeatedly, ten times or more. This chain uses TRBV28 with TRBJ1-1; D call uncertain. Germline CDR1 reads MDHEN; CDR2 reads SYDVKM. This CDR3 has 12 amino acids. Trimming took off 0 bases at V and 5 bases at J, with 4 bases between the two ends. The CDR3 here is CASSLWETEAFF. The CDR3 region has the DNA TGTGCCAGCAGTTTATGGGAAACTGAAGCTTTCTTT.

The sample holds many counts of this clonotype. The CDR3 DNA sequence: TGTGCCAGCAGTTTATTACAACAGGAAAAACTGTTTTTT. Amino acid sequence: CASSLLQQEKLFF. The chain recombines TRBV28 with TRBJ1-4; D is unclear. CDR1 and CDR2 (germline): MDHEN, SYDVKM. Trimming shortened V by 1 base and J by 8 bases, and 8 bases separated the two germline ends. This CDR3 region has 13 residues.

This clonotype rates as large. The chain has TRBV18 and TRBJ2-7; 7 bases are shared with TRBD1. This CDR3 has 15 residues. Germline V gene lookup returns CDR1 KGHSH and CDR2 LQKENI. V was clipped by 1 base and J by 0 bases; unmatched bases: 3. The CDR3: CASSPRRDSSYEQYF. In nucleotides, the CDR3 is TGTGCCAGCTCACCACGAAGGGACAGCTCCTACGAGCAGTACTTC.

This clonotype has at least ten counts. The rearrangement uses TRBV7-2 and TRBJ2-3, with 8 bases aligning to TRBD2. The CDR3 is made up of 16 amino acids. Germline CDR1 and CDR2: SGHTA and FQGNSA. The ends lost 4 bases at V and 3 bases at J; junction bases unmatched: 9. CDR3 protein: CASSSSGGAGTDTQYF. As DNA, the CDR3 is TGTGCCAGCAGCTCCTCCGGGGGGGCTGGGACAGATACGCAGTATTTT.

This clonotype was detected ten times or more. V gene TRBV3-1 combines with J gene TRBJ2-1; D unresolved. V was clipped by 0 bases and J by 6 bases, with 12 bases between them. CDR1 is LGHDT, CDR2 YNNKEL, per germline (reference sequence). The CDR3 sequence is 15 residues long. This chain's CDR3 is CASSQESSQVNEQFF. The CDR3, as DNA: TGTGCCAGCAGCCAAGAATCAAGCCAGGTCAATGAGCAGTTCTTC.

Within the sample, this clonotype is medium-sized. V and J are TRBV27 and TRBJ2-3, with D possibly TRBD2 on 5 matching bases. CDR1 MNHEY and CDR2 SMNVEV come from the germline V gene (reference sequence). V was clipped by 3 bases and J by 2 bases, with 9 bases between them. The CDR3 consists of 14 residues. CDR3 sequence: CASSLGRTTDTQYF. CDR3 bases: TGTGCCAGCAGTTTGGGGAGAACCACAGATACGCAGTATTTT.

The CDR3 nucleotides read TGTGCCAGCCGATGGGGCCAGAACACCGGGGAGCTGTTTTTT. Translating it yields CASRWGQNTGELFF. V usage is TRBV6-1 and J usage is TRBJ2-2; D is perhaps TRBD1 (5 bases). The CDR3 length is 14 residues. V was shortened by 8 bases and J by 1 base, with 11 bases between the two germline ends. Looked up from germline, CDR1 is MNHNS and CDR2 is SASEGT.

This clonotype was counted at least ten times. The rearrangement links TRBV9 to TRBJ2-3, with no clear D. CDR1 SGDLS and CDR2 YYNGEE come from the germline V gene. V lost 0 bases and J 5 bases, leaving 7 bases between the germline ends. CDR3 size: 13 residues. CDR3 region: CASSVDRGDTQYF. The CDR3, as DNA: TGTGCCAGCAGCGTAGATCGTGGAGATACGCAGTATTTT.

This clonotype was picked up one time. This chain links TRBV30 with TRBJ2-2; D is unresolved. V lost 0 bases to trimming and J lost 1 base, with 9 bases between them. Germline CDR1 GTSNPN, CDR2 SVGIG (reference sequence). CDR3 length: 15 amino acids. CDR3 loop: CAWSVLIRNTGELFF. The DNA of the CDR3 is TGTGCCTGGAGTGTCCTAATACGGAACACCGGGGAGCTGTTTTTT.

Only a few counts were recorded for this clonotype. The CDR3 DNA reads TGTGCCAGCAGCCCTTACCGGGACGGAACCTACGAGCAGTACTTC. As protein: CASSPYRDGTYEQYF. This rearrangement joins TRBV5-6 to TRBJ2-7, with D perhaps matching TRBD1 or TRBD2 (5 bases each). CDR1 is SGHDT, CDR2 YYEEEE, per germline. The CDR3 totals 15 residues. Trimming pared 4 bases from V and 2 bases from J, leaving 16 bases between.

This clonotype showed up many times. This chain uses TRBV5-4 with TRBJ2-7; D is perhaps TRBD2 (5 bases). Trimming cost V 0 bases and J 5 bases, with 6 bases left between them. The CDR3 loop spans 12 amino acids. CDR1 SGHNT and CDR2 YYREEE come from the germline V gene (reference sequence). The chain's CDR3 is CASSLGGHEQYF. CDR3 DNA sequence: TGTGCCAGCAGCTTGGGAGGGCACGAGCAGTACTTC.

This clonotype was seen at least ten times. The chain uses TRBV7-3 and TRBJ2-3; 10 positions agree with TRBD2. The CDR3 totals 18 residues. CDR1 SGHTA and CDR2 FQGTGA come from the germline V gene. Unmatched junction bases numbered 10, after V lost 2 bases and J lost 2 bases. Written as DNA, the CDR3 is TGTGCCAGCAGCTTAGGGACTAGCGCAAAGGGGGCCACAGATACGCAGTATTTT. It codes for CASSLGTSAKGATDTQYF.

In its sample, this clonotype was seen a few times. The chain is built from TRBV19 and TRBJ1-4; D is ambiguous. The CDR3 totals 17 residues. V was shortened by 0 bases and J by 8 bases, with 19 bases between the two germline ends. Germline V CDR1 and CDR2: LNHDA, SQIVND (reference sequence). The CDR3 sequence is CASSIDVPQVVGEKLFF. DNA for the CDR3: TGTGCCAGTAGTATAGACGTCCCGCAGGTGGTTGGAGAAAAACTGTTTTTT.

This clonotype was seen at least ten times. V is TRBV6-6 and J is TRBJ2-6, with TRBD2 matching over 14 bases. Germline V CDR1 and CDR2: MNHNY, SVGAGI (reference sequence). Trimming took 4 bases from V and 2 from J; bases not matched to a gene: 4. There are 18 residues in the CDR3. CDR3 residues: CASSLRLAGGPGANVLTF. CDR3 DNA sequence: TGTGCCAGCAGTTTAAGACTAGCGGGGGGGCCTGGGGCCAACGTCCTGACTTTC.

This clonotype appeared many times. V usage is TRBV5-5 and J usage is TRBJ1-1, with D possibly TRBD1 on 5 matching bases. The V gene's germline CDR1 is SGHKS and CDR2 YYEKEE (reference sequence). V was shortened by 0 bases and J by 5 bases, with 11 bases between the two germline ends. This CDR3 comprises 14 residues. Here the CDR3 reads CASSLGGLRTEAFF. The CDR3 DNA sequence: TGTGCCAGCAGCTTGGGGGGGTTACGGACTGAAGCTTTCTTT.

There are a few counts of this clonotype. The V gene is TRBV4-1, the J gene TRBJ1-1; D is ambiguous. The CDR3 runs to 14 residues. V shed 1 base and J shed 5 bases, with 11 bases lying between them. Germline CDR1 and CDR2: MGHRA and YSYEKL. The CDR3 reads CASSQVSLWTEAFF. The CDR3 DNA reads TGCGCCAGCAGCCAAGTTAGTTTGTGGACTGAAGCTTTCTTT.

By proportion, this clonotype is medium-sized. The chain carries TRBV27 and TRBJ2-3; D remains ambiguous. The germline V gene has CDR1 MNHEY and CDR2 SMNVEV (reference sequence). V was pared by 5 bases and J by 6 bases, with 15 bases between. The CDR3 sequence is 14 residues long. The CDR3 sequence is CASSLSRVSDTQYF. The CDR3 coding sequence is TGTGCCAGCAGTCTTAGCCGGGTTTCGGATACGCAGTATTTT.

This clonotype showed up just a few times. The chain uses TRBV2 and TRBJ2-1; D might be TRBD1 (5 bases). V gave up 1 base and J gave up 7 bases, with 5 bases separating them. The germline gives CDR1 SNHLY, CDR2 FYNNEI. This CDR3 has 12 amino acids. This CDR3 is CASSEEGNEQFF. CDR3 coding DNA: TGTGCCAGCAGTGAAGAGGGGAATGAGCAGTTCTTC.

This clonotype is termed medium-sized. The chain carries TRBV7-9 and TRBJ1-3, with TRBD1 as a possible D gene (5 bases). The germline V gene has CDR1 SEHNR and CDR2 FQNEAQ (reference sequence). Trimming shortened V by 8 bases and J by 0 bases, and 14 bases separated the two germline ends. The CDR3 spans 15 residues. The CDR3 protein is CASLDTGPSGNTIYF. DNA of the CDR3: TGTGCCAGCCTCGATACAGGACCCTCTGGAAACACCATATATTTT.

By share of the sample, this clonotype is medium-sized. CDR3 region: CASSFSGGPDYGYTF. The CDR3 DNA follows: TGTGCCAGCAGTTTTTCCGGGGGACCCGACTATGGCTACACCTTC. V and J are TRBV6-2 or TRBV6-3 and TRBJ1-2; a possible D gene is TRBD1 (5 bases). Trimming pared 4 bases from V and 3 bases from J, leaving 15 bases between. Looked up from germline, CDR1 is MNHEY and CDR2 is SVGEGT. The CDR3 loop spans 15 amino acids.